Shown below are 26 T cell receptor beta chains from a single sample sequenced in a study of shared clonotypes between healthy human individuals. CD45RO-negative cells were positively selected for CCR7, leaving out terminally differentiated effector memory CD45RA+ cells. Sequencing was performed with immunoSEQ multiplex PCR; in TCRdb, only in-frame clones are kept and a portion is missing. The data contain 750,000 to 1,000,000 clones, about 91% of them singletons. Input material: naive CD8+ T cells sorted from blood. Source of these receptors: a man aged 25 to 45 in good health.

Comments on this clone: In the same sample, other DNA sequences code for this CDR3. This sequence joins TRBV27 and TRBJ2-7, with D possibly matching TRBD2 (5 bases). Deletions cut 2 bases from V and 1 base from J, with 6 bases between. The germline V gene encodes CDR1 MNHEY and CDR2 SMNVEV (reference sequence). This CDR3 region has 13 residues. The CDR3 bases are TGTGCCAGCAGTTTACCGGGGTCCTACGAGCAGTACTTC. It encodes CASSLPGSYEQYF.

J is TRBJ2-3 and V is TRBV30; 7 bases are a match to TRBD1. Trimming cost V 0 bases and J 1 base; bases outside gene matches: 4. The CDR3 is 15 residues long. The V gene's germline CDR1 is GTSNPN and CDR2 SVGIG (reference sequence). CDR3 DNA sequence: TGTGCCTGGAGTGTACCAGGGGGAGGCACAGATACGCAGTATTTT. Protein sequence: CAWSVPGGGTDTQYF.

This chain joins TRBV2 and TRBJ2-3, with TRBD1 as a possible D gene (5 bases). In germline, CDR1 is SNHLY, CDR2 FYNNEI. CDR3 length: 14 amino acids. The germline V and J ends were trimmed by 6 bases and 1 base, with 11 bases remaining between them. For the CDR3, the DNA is TGTGCCAGCAGGCAGGGTTTTGGCACAGATACGCAGTATTTT. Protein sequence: CASRQGFGTDTQYF.

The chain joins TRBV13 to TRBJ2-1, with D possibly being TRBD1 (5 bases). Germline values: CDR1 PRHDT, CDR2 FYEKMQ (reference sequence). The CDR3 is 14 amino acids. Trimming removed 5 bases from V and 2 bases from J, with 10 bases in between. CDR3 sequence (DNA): TGTGCCAGCAGCCAGGGTTATCCCTACAATGAGCAGTTCTTC. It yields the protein CASSQGYPYNEQFF.

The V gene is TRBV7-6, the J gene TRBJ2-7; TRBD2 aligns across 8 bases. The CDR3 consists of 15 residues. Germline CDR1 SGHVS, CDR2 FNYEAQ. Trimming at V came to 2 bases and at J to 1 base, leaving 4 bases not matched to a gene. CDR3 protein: CASSLSGSASYEQYF. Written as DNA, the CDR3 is TGTGCCAGCAGCTTAAGCGGGAGTGCTTCCTACGAGCAGTACTTC.

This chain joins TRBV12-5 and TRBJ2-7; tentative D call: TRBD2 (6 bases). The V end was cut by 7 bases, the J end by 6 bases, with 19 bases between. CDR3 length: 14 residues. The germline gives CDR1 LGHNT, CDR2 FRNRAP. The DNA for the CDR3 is TGTGCTAGTGCCATCGATCGGGACTTCACCGAGCAGTACTTC. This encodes CASAIDRDFTEQYF.

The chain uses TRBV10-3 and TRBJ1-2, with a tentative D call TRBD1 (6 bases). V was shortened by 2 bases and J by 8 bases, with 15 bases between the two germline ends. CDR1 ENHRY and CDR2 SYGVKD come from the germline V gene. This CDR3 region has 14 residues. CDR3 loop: CAISELAGASGYTF. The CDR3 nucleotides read TGTGCCATCAGTGAGCTTGCAGGGGCTAGCGGCTACACCTTC.

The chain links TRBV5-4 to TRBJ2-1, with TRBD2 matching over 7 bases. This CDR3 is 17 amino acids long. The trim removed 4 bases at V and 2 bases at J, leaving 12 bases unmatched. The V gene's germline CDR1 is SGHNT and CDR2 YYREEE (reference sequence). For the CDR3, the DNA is TGTGCCAGCAGCCCGGCACTAGCGCCCCTTACCTACAATGAGCAGTTCTTC. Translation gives CASSPALAPLTYNEQFF.

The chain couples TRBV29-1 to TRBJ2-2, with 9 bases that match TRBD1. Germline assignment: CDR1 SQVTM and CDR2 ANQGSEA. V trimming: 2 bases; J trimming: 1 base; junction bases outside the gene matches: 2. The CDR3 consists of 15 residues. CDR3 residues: CSVETGQGNTGELFF. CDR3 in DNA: TGCAGCGTTGAAACGGGACAGGGGAACACCGGGGAGCTGTTTTTT.

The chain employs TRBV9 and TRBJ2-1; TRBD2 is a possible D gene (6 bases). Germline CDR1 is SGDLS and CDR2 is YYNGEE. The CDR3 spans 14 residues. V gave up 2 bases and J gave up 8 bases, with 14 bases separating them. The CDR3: CASSVGGVPHEQFF. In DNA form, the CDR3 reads TGTGCCAGCAGCGTTGGAGGGGTTCCCCATGAGCAGTTCTTC. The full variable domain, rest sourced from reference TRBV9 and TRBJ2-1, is DSGVTQTPKHLITATGQRVTLRCSPRSGDLSVYWYQQSLDQGLQFLIQYYNGEERAKGNILERFSAQQFPDLHSELNLSSLELGDSALYFCASSVGGVPHEQFFGPGTRLTVL.

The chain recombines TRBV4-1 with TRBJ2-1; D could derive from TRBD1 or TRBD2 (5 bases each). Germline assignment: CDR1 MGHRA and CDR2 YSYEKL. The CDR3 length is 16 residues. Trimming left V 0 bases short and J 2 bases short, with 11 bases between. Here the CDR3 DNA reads TGCGCCAGCAGCCAAGAATGGGGGAGACCCTACAATGAGCAGTTCTTC. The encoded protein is CASSQEWGRPYNEQFF.

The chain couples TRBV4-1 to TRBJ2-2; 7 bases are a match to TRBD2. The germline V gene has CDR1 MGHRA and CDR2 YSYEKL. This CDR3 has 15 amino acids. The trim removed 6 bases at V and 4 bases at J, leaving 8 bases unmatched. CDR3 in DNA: TGCGCCAGCAGTCATGGGGGAGGGTCCACCGGGGAGCTGTTTTTT. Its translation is CASSHGGGSTGELFF.

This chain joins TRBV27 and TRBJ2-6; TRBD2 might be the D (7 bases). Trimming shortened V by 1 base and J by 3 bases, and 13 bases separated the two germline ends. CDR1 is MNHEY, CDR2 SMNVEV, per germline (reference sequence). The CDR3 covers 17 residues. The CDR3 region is CASSLLGGARGANVLTF. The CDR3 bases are TGTGCCAGCAGTTTATTAGGGGGGGCGCGTGGGGCCAACGTCCTGACTTTC.

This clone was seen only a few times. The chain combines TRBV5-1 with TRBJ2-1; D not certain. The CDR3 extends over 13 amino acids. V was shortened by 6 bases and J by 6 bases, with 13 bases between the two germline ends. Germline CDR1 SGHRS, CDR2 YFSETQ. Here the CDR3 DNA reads TGCGCCAGCACCTCCCCCCCCCGCAATGAGCAGTTCTTC. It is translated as CASTSPPRNEQFF.

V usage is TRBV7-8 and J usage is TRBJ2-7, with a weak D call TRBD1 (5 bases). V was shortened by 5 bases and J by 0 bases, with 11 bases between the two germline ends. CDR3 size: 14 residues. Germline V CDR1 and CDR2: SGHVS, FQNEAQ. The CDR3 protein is CASSLRAASYEQYF. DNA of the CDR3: TGTGCCAGCAGCCTCAGGGCTGCCTCCTACGAGCAGTACTTC.

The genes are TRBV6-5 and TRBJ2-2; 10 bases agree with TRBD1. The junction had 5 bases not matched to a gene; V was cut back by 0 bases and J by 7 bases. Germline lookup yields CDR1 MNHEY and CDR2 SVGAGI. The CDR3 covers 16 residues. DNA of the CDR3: TGTGCCAGCAGTTACTCATCCGGGACAGGGGTCGGGGAGCTGTTTTTT. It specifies CASSYSSGTGVGELFF.

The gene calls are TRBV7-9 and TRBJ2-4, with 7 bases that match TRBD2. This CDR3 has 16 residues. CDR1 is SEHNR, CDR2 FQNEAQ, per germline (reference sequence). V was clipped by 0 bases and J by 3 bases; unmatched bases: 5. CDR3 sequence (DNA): TGTGCCAGCAGCTTAGCGGGAGGGCCGGGCAAAAACATTCAGTACTTC. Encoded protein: CASSLAGGPGKNIQYF.

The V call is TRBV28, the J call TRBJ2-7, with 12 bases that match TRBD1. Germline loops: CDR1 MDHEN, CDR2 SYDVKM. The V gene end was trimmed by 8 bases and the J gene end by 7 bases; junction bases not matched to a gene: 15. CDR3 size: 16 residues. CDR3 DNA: TGTGCCAGCTCTCGGGACAGGGGGCGCGGGGTATTGGAGCAGTACTTC. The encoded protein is CASSRDRGRGVLEQYF.

CDR3 nucleotides: TGTGCCAGCAGCTCACGATCAGCGATAGGCTACGAGCAGTACTTC. Amino acids: CASSSRSAIGYEQYF. V gene TRBV7-9 combines with J gene TRBJ2-7; D is unresolved. Trimming removed 4 bases from V and 3 bases from J, with 16 bases in between. The CDR3 extends over 15 amino acids. Per the germline V gene, CDR1 is SEHNR and CDR2 is FQNEAQ (reference sequence).

CDR3 amino acids: CASSQGRATNYGYTF. CDR3 bases: TGCGCCAGCAGCCAAGGCAGGGCTACCAACTATGGCTACACCTTC. The chain combines TRBV4-1 with TRBJ1-2, with a possible D match to TRBD1 (5 bases). V lost 1 base and J 2 bases, leaving 11 bases between the germline ends. From germline, CDR1 is MGHRA and CDR2 YSYEKL. This CDR3 has 15 residues.

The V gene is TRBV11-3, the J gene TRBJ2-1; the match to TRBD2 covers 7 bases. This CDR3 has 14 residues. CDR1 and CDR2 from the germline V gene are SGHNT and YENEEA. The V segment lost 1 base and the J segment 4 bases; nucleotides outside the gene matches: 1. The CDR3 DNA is TGTGCCAGCAGCTTAGGGGGGGGATACAATGAGCAGTTCTTC. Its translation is CASSLGGGYNEQFF.

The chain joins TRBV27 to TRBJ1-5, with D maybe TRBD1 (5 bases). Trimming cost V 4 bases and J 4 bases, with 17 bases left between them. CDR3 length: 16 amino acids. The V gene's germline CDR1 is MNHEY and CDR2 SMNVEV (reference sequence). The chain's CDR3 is CASSSQGTEGNQPQHF. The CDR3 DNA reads TGTGCCAGCAGTTCCCAAGGGACTGAAGGAAATCAGCCCCAGCATTTT.

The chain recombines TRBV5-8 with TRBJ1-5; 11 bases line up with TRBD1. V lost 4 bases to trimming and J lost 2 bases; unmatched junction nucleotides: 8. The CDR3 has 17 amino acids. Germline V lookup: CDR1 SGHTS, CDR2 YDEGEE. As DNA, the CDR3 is TGTGCCAGCAGCCTCCGGGACAGGGGGTTTGGCAATCAGCCCCAGCATTTT. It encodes CASSLRDRGFGNQPQHF.

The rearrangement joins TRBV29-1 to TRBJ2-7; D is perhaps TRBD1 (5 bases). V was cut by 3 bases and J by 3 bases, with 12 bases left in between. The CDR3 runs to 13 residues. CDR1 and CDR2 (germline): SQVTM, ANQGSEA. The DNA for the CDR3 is TGCAGCGTTGAGGCAGGGCAATACTACGAGCAGTACTTC. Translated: CSVEAGQYYEQYF.

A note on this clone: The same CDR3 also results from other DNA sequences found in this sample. The CDR3 coding sequence is TGTGCCATCAGTGAAGGGCGGCGGGAGGGCCGCTACGAGCAGTACTTC. Translated: CAISEGRREGRYEQYF. V gene TRBV10-3 combines with J gene TRBJ2-7; 9 bases fit TRBD2. The junction had 9 bases not matched to a gene; V was cut back by 3 bases and J by 3 bases. The CDR3 consists of 16 residues. Germline loops: CDR1 ENHRY, CDR2 SYGVKD.

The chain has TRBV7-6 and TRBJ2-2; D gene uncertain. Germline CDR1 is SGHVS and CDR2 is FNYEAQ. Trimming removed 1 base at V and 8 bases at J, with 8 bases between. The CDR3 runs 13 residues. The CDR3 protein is CASSLDGSGELFF. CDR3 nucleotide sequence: TGTGCCAGCAGCTTAGACGGTAGTGGGGAGCTGTTTTTT.